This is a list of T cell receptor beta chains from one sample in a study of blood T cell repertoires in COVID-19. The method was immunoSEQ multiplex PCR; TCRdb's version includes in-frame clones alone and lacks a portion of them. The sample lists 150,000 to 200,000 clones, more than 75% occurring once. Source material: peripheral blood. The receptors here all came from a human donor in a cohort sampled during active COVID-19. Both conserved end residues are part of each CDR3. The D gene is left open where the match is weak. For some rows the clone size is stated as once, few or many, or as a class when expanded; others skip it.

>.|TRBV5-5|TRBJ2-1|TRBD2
CASSREVQRGHLFF
TGTGCCAGCAGCCGGGAGGTTCAGCGGGGGCATCTGTTCTTC
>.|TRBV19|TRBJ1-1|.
CASTPPVERNTEAFF
TGTGCCAGTACCCCACCGGTGGAGAGGAACACTGAAGCTTTCTTT
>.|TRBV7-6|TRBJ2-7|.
CASSRAQGPEQYF
TGTGCCAGCAGCCGTGCTCAGGGTCCCGAGCAGTACTTC
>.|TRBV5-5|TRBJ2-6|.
CASSPASGAGANVLTF
TGTGCCAGCAGCCCAGCCTCGGGGGCTGGGGCCAACGTCCTGACTTTC
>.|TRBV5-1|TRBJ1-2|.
CASSLTGPYGYTF
TGCGCCAGCAGCTTGACAGGACCCTATGGCTACACCTTC
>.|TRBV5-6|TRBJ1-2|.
CASRAQGRDGYTF
TGTGCCAGCAGAGCCCAGGGGCGTGATGGCTACACCTTC
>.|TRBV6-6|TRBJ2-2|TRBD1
CASSNPGTANTGELFF
TGTGCCAGCAGCAACCCCGGGACAGCGAACACCGGGGAGCTGTTTTTT
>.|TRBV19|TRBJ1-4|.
CASSTGSGANEKLFF
TGTGCCAGTAGTACAGGGTCTGGAGCTAATGAAAAACTGTTTTTT
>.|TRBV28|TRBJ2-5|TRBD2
CASSFSGLAGQETQYF
TGTGCCAGCAGTTTCTCGGGACTAGCGGGACAAGAGACCCAGTACTTC
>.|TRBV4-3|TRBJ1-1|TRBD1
CASSQLQGVTEAFF
TGCGCCAGCAGCCAATTACAGGGGGTCACTGAAGCTTTCTTT
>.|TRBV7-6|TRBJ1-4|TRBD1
CASSLNRGLSNEKLFF
TGTGCCAGCAGCTTAAACAGGGGGCTTTCTAATGAAAAACTGTTTTTT
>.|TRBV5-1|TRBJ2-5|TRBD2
CASSGVSGGAGRGETQYF
TGCGCCAGCAGCGGCGTGAGCGGGGGGGCCGGTCGCGGAGAGACCCAGTACTTC
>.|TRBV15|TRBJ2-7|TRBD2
CATSRSPTSVGYEQYF
TGTGCCACCAGCAGATCCCCGACTAGCGTTGGTTACGAGCAGTACTTC
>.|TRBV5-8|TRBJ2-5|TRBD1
CASSSGTGGLQETQYF
TGTGCCAGCAGCTCCGGGACAGGGGGCCTCCAAGAGACCCAGTACTTC
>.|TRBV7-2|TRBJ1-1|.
CASSLAGGGTEAFF
TGTGCCAGCAGCTTAGCTGGGGGGGGAACTGAAGCTTTCTTT
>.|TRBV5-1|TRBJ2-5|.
CASSMTGFQETQYF
TGCGCCAGCAGCATGACAGGCTTCCAAGAGACCCAGTACTTC
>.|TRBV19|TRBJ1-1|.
CASSISGEGTEAFF
TGTGCCAGTAGTATTTCAGGGGAGGGAACTGAAGCTTTCTTT
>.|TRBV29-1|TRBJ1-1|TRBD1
CSVRTGLNTEAFF
TGCAGCGTTCGGACAGGGCTGAACACTGAAGCTTTCTTT
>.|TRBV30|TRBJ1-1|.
CAWSVRGGAEAFF
TGTGCCTGGAGTGTGAGGGGGGGGGCTGAAGCTTTCTTT
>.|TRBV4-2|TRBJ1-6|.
CASSQEFPGALLHF
TGTGCCAGCAGCCAAGAATTTCCTGGAGCGCTCCTCCACTTT
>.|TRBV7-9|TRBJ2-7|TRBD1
CASSSPRKGQGVDEQYF
TGTGCCAGCAGCTCACCCAGGAAGGGACAGGGTGTCGACGAGCAGTACTTC
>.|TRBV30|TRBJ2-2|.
CAWDFEGAGELFF
TGTGCCTGGGACTTCGAGGGGGCCGGGGAGCTGTTTTTT
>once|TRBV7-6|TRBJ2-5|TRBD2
CASSLEAGRGQETQYF
TGTGCCAGCAGCTTAGAGGCGGGGAGGGGACAAGAGACCCAGTACTTC
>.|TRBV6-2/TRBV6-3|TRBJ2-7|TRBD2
CASSYLGGRASGIVEQYF
TGTGCCAGCAGTTACCTCGGGGGACGGGCTAGCGGGATAGTCGAGCAGTACTTC
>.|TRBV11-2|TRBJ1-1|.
CASSQGGGMTEAFF
TGTGCCAGCAGCCAAGGGGGGGGAATGACTGAAGCTTTCTTT
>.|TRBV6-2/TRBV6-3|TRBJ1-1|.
CASSYSIRVMNTEAFF
TGTGCCAGCAGTTACTCAATCCGGGTAATGAACACTGAAGCTTTCTTT
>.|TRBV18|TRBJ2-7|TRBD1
CASSGGTGGTYEQYF
TGTGCCAGCTCGGGTGGGACAGGAGGAACCTACGAGCAGTACTTC
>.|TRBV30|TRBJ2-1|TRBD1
CAWGPGQGAYNEQFF
TGTGCCTGGGGGCCGGGACAGGGTGCCTACAATGAGCAGTTCTTC
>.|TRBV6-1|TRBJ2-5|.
CASSEGPGTQYF
TGTGCCAGCAGTGAAGGCCCCGGGACCCAGTACTTC
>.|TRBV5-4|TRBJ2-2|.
CASSLSMNGIYTGELFF
TGTGCCAGCAGCTTGTCGATGAACGGGATTTACACCGGGGAGCTGTTTTTT
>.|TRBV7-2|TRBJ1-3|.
CASSPSGERRNTIYF
TGTGCCAGCAGCCCATCAGGGGAAAGGAGAAACACCATATATTTT
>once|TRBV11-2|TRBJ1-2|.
CASSPGGDPDYGYTF
TGTGCCAGCAGCCCCGGCGGGGACCCTGACTATGGCTACACCTTC
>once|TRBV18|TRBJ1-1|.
CASSPPGQNTEAFF
TGTGCCAGCTCACCGCCGGGACAGAACACTGAAGCTTTCTTT
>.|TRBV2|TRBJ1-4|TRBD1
CASNRDRATNEKLFF
TGTGCCAGCAACCGGGACAGAGCAACTAATGAAAAACTGTTTTTT
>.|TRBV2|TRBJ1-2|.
CASSVFHRPGYGYTF
TGTGCCAGCAGTGTCTTTCACAGGCCTGGATATGGCTACACCTTC
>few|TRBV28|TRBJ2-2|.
CASSSSGDTGELFF
TGTGCCAGCAGTTCATCAGGGGACACCGGGGAGCTGTTTTTT
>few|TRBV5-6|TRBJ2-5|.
CASSLGTRVRKETQYF
TGTGCCAGCAGCTTGGGAACCAGGGTGCGAAAGGAGACCCAGTACTTC
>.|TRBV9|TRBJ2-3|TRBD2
CASSPRLAADTQYF
TGTGCCAGCAGCCCCCGACTAGCCGCAGATACGCAGTATTTT
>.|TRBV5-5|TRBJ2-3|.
CASSLEARRTDTQYF
TGTGCCAGCAGCTTGGAGGCGCGGCGCACAGATACGCAGTATTTT
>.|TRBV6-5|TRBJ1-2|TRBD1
CASRLGQGAGYTF
TGTGCCAGCCGCCTGGGACAGGGGGCCGGCTACACCTTC
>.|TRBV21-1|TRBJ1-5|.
CASSDRDTNNQPQHF
TGTGCCAGCAGCGACCGGGACACTAACAATCAGCCCCAGCATTTT
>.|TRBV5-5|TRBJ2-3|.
CASSLLRGSDTQYF
TGTGCCAGCAGCTTATTACGGGGGTCGGATACGCAGTATTTT
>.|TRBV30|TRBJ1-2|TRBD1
CALNTGDSRGYTF
TGTGCCTTGAATACAGGGGACTCGAGGGGCTACACCTTC
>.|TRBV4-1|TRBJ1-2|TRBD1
CASSQMTGGDYGYTF
TGCGCCAGCAGCCAAATGACAGGGGGGGACTATGGCTACACCTTC
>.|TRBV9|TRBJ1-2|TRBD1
CASSVGVDRVGYTF
TGTGCCAGCAGCGTAGGAGTCGACAGGGTGGGCTACACCTTC
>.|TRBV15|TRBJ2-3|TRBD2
CATSRDSRGATDTQYF
TGTGCCACCAGCAGAGATTCGCGGGGGGCTACAGATACGCAGTATTTT
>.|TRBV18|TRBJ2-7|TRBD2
CASSSSGGAYEQYF
TGTGCCAGCTCATCCAGCGGGGGGGCCTACGAGCAGTACTTC
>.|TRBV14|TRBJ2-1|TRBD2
CASSPQASSGSYNEQFF
TGTGCCAGCAGCCCTCAGGCCTCTAGCGGGAGTTACAATGAGCAGTTCTTC
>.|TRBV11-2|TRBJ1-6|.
CASSPQGLGNSPLHF
TGTGCCAGCAGCCCCCAGGGCCTGGGTAATTCACCCCTCCACTTT
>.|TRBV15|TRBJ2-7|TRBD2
CATSRDPQGGLGEQYF
TGTGCCACCAGCAGAGATCCGCAGGGAGGGCTTGGCGAGCAGTACTTC
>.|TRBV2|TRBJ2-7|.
CASSEALGGPAYEQYF
TGTGCCAGCAGTGAAGCGTTGGGGGGGCCCGCCTACGAGCAGTACTTC
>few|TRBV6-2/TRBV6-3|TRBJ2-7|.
CASSPTDTYEQYF
TGTGCCAGCAGCCCAACGGACACCTACGAGCAGTACTTC
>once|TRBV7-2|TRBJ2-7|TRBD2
CASSLGRGAYEQYF
TGTGCCAGCAGCTTAGGGCGGGGGGCCTACGAGCAGTACTTC
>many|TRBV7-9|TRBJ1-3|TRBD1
CASSSQGQDTIYF
TGTGCCAGCAGCTCACAGGGGCAAGACACCATATATTTT
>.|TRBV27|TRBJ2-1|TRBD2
CASSGTSGGYNEQFF
TGTGCCAGCAGTGGGACTAGCGGGGGGTACAATGAGCAGTTCTTC
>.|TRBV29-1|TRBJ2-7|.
CSVASRLAYEQYF
TGCAGCGTTGCATCCAGGTTAGCCTACGAGCAGTACTTC
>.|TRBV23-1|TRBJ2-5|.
CASSQGEDWTPDRQETQYF
TGCGCCAGCAGTCAGGGGGAGGACTGGACTCCTGATCGGCAAGAGACCCAGTACTTC
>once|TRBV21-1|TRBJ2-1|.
CASSKVHCSSGSWYNEQFF
TGTGCCAGCAGCAAAGTTCATTGCTCTAGCGGGAGTTGGTACAATGAGCAGTTCTTC
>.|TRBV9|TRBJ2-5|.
CASSVGGVNGETQYF
TGTGCCAGCAGCGTAGGGGGGGTTAATGGGGAGACCCAGTACTTC